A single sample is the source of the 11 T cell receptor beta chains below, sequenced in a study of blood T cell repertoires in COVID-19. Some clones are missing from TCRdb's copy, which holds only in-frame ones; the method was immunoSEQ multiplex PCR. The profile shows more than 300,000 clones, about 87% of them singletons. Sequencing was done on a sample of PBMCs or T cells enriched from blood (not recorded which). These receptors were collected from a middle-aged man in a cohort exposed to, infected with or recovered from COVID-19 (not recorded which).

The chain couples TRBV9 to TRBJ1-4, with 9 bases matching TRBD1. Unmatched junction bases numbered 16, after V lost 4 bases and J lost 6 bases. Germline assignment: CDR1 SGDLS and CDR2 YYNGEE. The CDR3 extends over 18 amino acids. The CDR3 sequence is CASSLTGGGFASDEKLFF. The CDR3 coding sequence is TGTGCCAGCAGCTTGACAGGGGGAGGGTTCGCGAGTGATGAAAAACTGTTTTTT.

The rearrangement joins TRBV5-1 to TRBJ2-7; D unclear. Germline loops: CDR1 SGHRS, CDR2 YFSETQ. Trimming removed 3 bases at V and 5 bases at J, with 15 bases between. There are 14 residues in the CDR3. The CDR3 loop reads CASSSAILYDEQYF. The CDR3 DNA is TGCGCCAGCAGCTCTGCTATATTGTATGACGAGCAGTACTTC.

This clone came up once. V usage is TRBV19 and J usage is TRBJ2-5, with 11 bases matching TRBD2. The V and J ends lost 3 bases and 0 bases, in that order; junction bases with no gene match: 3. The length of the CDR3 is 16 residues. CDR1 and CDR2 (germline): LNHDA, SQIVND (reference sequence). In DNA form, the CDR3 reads TGTGCCAGTAGTATCCTAGCGGGAGGTAACCAAGAGACCCAGTACTTC. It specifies CASSILAGGNQETQYF.

The CDR3 loop is CASRKGGETTQYF. CDR3 nucleotide sequence: TGTGCCAGCAGGAAGGGGGGGGAAACGACCCAGTACTTC. The V and J genes are TRBV6-5 and TRBJ2-5, with a possible D match to TRBD2 (7 bases). Trimming stripped 6 bases from V and 7 bases from J, with 15 bases between. The CDR3 is 13 amino acids. Germline V lookup: CDR1 MNHEY, CDR2 SVGAGI.

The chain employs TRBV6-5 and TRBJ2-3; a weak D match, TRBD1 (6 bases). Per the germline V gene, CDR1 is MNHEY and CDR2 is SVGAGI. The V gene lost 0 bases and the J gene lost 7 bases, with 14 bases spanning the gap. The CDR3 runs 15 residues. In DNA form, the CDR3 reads TGTGCCAGCAGTTACTCTTTTCAGGGGACCAATACGCAGTATTTT. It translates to CASSYSFQGTNTQYF.

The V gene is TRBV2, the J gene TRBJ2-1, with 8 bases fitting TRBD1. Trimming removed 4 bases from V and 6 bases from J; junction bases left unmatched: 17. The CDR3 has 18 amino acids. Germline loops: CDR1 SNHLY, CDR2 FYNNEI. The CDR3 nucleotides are TGTGCCAGCAGTGCCGAACAGGGGGGAAGACACCGCTCCAATGAGCAGTTCTTC. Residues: CASSAEQGGRHRSNEQFF. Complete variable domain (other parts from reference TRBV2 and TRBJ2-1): EPEVTQTPSHQVTQMGQEVILRCVPISNHLYFYWYRQILGQKVEFLVSFYNNEISEKSEIFDDQFSVERPDGSNFTLKIRSTKLEDSAMYFCASSAEQGGRHRSNEQFFGPGTRLTVL.

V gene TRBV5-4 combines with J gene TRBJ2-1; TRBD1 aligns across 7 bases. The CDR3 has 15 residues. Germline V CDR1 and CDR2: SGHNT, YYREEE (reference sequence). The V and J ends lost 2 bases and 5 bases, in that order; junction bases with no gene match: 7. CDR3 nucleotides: TGTGCCAGCAGCTTTGGTGGGACAGATAACAATGAGCAGTTCTTC. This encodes CASSFGGTDNNEQFF.

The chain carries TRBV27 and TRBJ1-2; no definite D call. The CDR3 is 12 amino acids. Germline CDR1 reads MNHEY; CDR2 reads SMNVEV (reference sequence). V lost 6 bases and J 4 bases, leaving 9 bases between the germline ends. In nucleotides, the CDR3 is TGTGCCAGCAGCGACAACGGCTATGGCTACACCTTC. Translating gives CASSDNGYGYTF.

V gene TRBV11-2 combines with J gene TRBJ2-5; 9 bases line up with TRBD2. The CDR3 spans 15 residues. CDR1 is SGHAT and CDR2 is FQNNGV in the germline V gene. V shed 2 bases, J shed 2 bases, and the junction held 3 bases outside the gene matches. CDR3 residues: CASSLLAGHQETQYF. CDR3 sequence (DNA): TGTGCCAGCAGCTTACTAGCGGGACATCAAGAGACCCAGTACTTC. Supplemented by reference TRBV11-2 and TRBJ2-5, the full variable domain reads EAGVAQSPRYKIIEKRQSVAFWCNPISGHATLYWYQQILGQGPKLLIQFQNNGVVDDSQLPKDRFSAERLKGVDSTLKIQPAKLEDSAVYLCASSLLAGHQETQYFGPGTRLLVL.

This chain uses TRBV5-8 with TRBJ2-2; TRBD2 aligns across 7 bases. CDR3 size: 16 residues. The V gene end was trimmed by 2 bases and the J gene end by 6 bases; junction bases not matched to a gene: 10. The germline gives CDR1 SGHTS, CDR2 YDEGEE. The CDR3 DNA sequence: TGTGCCAGCAGCTTAGAAACGGGACTACGGGCCGGGGAGCTGTTTTTT. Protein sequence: CASSLETGLRAGELFF.

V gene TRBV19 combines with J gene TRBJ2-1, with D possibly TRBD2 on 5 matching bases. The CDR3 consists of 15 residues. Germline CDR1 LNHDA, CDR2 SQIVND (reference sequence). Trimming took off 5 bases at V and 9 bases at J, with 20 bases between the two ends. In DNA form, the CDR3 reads TGTGCCAGTAGTCGAACTAGGTCAGGATCCAGTGAGCAGTTCTTC. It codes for CASSRTRSGSSEQFF.